Sequencing of this T cell receptor (beta chain) was carried out in a study of OX40 agonist ivuxolimab in advanced cancers. On the study more broadly: The patients' treatment was ivuxolimab, an agonistic anti-OX40 (CD134) antibody.

Study results and caveats: Expanded clones belonging to CD8+ T cells outnumbered, on average, those of CD4+. Blood T cells, both CD4+ and CD8+, expanded clonally by week 6 at 0.1 to 3.0 mg/kg.

CDR1 is SGHTA, CDR2 FQGNSA, per germline. V gave up 2 bases and J gave up 2 bases, with 10 bases separating them. The CDR3 is 14 amino acids. Of note for this clone: The antigen is unknown.

Method: immunoSEQ multiplex PCR; TCRdb's copy keeps in-frame clones and lacks some. Of 100,000 to 120,000 clones in the sample, approximately 90% were seen once. The sequencing here drew on CD4+ or CD8+ T cells sorted from blood, taken in a trial of the OX40 agonist ivuxolimab. The chain carries TRBV7-2 and TRBJ2-7; D possibly corresponds to TRBD1 (5 bases). This clonotype originated in an adult with an advanced solid tumor such as melanoma, head and neck, liver or kidney cancer. The CDR3 sequence is CASSLQGRAYEQYF. The CDR3 nucleotides read TGTGCCAGCAGCTTACAGGGAAGAGCCTACGAGCAGTACTTC. Full variable domain (missing parts from reference TRBV7-2 and TRBJ2-7): GAGVSQSPSNKVTEKGKDVELRCDPISGHTALYWYRQSLGQGLEFLIYFQGNSAPDKSGLPSDRFSAERTGGSVSTLTIQRTQQEDSAVYLCASSLQGRAYEQYFGPGTRLTVT.